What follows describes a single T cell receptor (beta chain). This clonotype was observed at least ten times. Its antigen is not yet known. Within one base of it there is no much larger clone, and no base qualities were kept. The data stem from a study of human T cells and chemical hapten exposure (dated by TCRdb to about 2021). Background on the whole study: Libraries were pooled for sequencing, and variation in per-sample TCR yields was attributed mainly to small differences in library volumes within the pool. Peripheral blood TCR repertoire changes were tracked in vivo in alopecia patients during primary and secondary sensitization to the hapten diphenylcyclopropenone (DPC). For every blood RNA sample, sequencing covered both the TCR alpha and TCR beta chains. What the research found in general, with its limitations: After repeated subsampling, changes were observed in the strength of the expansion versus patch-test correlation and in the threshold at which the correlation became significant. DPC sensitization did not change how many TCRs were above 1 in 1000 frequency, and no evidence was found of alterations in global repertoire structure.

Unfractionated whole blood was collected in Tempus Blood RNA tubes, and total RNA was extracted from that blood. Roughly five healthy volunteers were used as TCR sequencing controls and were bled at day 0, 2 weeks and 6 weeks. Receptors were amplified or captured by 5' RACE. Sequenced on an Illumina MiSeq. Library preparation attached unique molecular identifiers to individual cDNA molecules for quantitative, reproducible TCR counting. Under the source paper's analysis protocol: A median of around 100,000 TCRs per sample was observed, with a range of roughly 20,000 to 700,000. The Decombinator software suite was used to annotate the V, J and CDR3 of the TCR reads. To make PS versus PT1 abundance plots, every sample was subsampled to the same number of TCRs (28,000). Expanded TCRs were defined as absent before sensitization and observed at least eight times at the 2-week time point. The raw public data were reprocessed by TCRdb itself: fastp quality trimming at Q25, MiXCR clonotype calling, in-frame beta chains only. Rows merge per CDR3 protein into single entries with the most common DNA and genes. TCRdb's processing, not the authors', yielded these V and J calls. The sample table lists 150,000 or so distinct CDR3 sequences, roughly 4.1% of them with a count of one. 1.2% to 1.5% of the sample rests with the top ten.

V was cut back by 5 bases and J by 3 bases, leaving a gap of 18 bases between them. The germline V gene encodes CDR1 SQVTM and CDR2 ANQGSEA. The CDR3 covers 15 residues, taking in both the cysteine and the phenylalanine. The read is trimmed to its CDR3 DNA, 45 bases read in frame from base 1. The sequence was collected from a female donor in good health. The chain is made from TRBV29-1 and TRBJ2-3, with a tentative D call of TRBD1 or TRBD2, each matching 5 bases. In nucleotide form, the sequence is TGCAGCGTTCCCCAGATGCGAGAGGGGACAGATACGCAGTATTTT. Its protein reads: CSVPQMREGTDTQYF.